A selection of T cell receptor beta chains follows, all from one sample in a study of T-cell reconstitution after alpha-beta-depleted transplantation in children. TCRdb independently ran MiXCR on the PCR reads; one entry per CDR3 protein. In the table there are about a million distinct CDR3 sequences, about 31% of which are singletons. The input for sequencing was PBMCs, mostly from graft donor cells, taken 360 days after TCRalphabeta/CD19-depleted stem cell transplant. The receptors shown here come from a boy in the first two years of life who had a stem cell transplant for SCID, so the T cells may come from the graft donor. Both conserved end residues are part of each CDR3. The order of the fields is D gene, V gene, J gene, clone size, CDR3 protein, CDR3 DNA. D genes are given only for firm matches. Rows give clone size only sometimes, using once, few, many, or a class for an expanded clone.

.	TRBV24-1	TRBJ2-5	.	CATSEGGGGVLETQYF	TGTGCCACCAGTGAGGGAGGCGGGGGCGTCCTGGAGACCCAGTACTTC
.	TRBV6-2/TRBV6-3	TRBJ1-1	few	CASSPDRDEAFF	TGTGCCAGCAGTCCGGACAGAGACGAAGCTTTCTTT
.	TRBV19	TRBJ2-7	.	CASSREGRTAYEQYF	TGTGCCAGTAGTAGAGAGGGAAGGACAGCCTACGAGCAGTACTTC
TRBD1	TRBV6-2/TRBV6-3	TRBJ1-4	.	CASSYGTAMRFF	TGTGCCAGCAGTTACGGGACAGCGATGAGGTTTTTT
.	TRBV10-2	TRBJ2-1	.	CASSLTKNYNEQFF	TGCGCCAGCAGTTTGACCAAGAACTACAATGAGCAGTTCTTC
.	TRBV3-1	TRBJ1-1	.	CASSQILRNTEAFF	TGTGCCAGCAGCCAAATCCTTCGGAACACTGAAGCTTTCTTT
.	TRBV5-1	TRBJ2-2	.	CASSIRIFTGELFF	TGCGCCAGCAGCATCCGGATCTTCACCGGGGAGCTGTTTTTT
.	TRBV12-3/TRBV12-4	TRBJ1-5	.	CASSWDRNQPQHF	TGTGCCAGCAGTTGGGACCGGAATCAGCCCCAGCATTTT
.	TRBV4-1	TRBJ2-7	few	CASSQGIGGAEEQYF	TGCGCCAGCAGCCAAGGAATTGGGGGGGCGGAGGAGCAGTACTTC
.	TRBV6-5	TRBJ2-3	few	CASSYRAAQYF	TGTGCCAGCAGTTACCGGGCGGCGCAGTATTTT
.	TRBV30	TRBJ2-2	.	CAWTVRGHNTGELFF	TGTGCCTGGACCGTCAGGGGCCATAACACCGGGGAGCTGTTTTTT
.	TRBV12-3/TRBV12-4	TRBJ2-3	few	CASRPVADTQYF	TGTGCCAGCAGACCCGTGGCAGATACGCAGTATTTT
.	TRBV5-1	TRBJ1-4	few	CASKTTGFRNEKLFF	TGCGCCAGCAAAACCACAGGGTTTCGCAACGAAAAACTGTTTTTT
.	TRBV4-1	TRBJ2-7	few	CASSPYSESGDEQYF	TGCGCCAGCAGCCCCTACTCTGAATCGGGCGACGAGCAGTACTTC
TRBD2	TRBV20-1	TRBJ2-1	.	CSAQTRLAHYNEQFF	TGCAGTGCCCAAACCCGACTAGCCCACTACAATGAGCAGTTCTTC